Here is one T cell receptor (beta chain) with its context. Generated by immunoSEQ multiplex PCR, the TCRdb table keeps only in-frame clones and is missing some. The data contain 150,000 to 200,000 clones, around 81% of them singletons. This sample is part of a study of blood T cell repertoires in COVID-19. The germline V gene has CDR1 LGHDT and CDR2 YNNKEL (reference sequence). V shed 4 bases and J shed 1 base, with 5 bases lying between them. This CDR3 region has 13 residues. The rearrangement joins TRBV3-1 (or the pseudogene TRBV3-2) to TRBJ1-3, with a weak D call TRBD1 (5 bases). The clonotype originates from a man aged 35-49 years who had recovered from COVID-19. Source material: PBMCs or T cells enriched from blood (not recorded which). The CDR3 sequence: CASSRQSGNTIYF. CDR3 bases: TGTGCCAGCAGCCGACAGTCTGGAAACACCATATATTTT.